This T cell receptor (beta chain) was captured in a study of vaccination effects on CD4 cells after COVID-19. The wider study: Following the second dose by a median of 72 days, the post-vaccine samples were obtained. Notes on the study in general: Vaccine- and infection-induced clones showed marked clonal contraction late following vaccination.

Only in-frame clones appear in the TCRdb table, and some are missing; sequencing was by immunoSEQ multiplex PCR. Found here are 45,000 to 65,000 clones, about 81% of them singletons; the top ten hold about 4.5%. As to this clone: Its target is not known.

Per the germline V gene, CDR1 is MRHNA and CDR2 is SNTAGT. The CDR3 is made up of 12 amino acids. Trimming pared 6 bases from V and 1 base from J, leaving 7 bases between. Investigators separated out CD4+ T cells once approximately 11 days of culture had passed. Subjects were given two BNT162b2 or mRNA-1273 vaccine doses. The sequence derives from a human donor who received a COVID-19 vaccine. This chain uses TRBV6-4 with TRBJ2-7, with D possibly being TRBD1 or TRBD2 (6 bases each). The material was CD4+ T cells from PBMCs cultured without peptide, obtained after COVID-19 vaccination. CDR3 amino acids: CASRGGSYEQYF. Written as DNA, the CDR3 is TGTGCCAGCAGAGGGGGGTCCTACGAGCAGTACTTC.